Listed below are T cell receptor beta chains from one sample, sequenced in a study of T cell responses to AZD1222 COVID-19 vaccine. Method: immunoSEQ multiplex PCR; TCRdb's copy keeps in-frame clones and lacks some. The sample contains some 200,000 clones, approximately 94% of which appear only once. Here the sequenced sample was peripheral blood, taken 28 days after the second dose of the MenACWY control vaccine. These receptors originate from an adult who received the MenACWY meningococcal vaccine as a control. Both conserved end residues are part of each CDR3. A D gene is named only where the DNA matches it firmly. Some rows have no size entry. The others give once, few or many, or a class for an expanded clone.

DNA: TGTGCCAGCAGCTCACTAGTGACACCTCCGAGCTCCTATAATTCACCCCTCCACTTT
CDR3: CASSSLVTPPSSYNSPLHF
J: TRBJ1-6
size: once
D: -
V: TRBV7-9

DNA: TGTGCCAGCAGTTGGTTGGGCAGGGAAATACCTTTCTTT
CDR3: CASSWLGREIPFF
J: TRBJ1-1
size: -
D: -
V: TRBV28

DNA: TGTGCCAGTAGTCGGGGGGACAGTGGTGCGGGTGAGCAGTTCTTC
CDR3: CASSRGDSGAGEQFF
J: TRBJ2-1
size: -
D: -
V: TRBV19

DNA: TGTGCCAGCAACCCGACGGGCGAGCGGGGGGATACGCAGTATTTT
CDR3: CASNPTGERGDTQYF
J: TRBJ2-3
size: -
D: TRBD2
V: TRBV2

DNA: TGTGCCAGCAGCCGCGCAGGGGGAGAGCAGTTCTTC
CDR3: CASSRAGGEQFF
J: TRBJ2-1
size: -
D: TRBD1
V: TRBV7-8

DNA: TGCGCCAGCAGCTTGGGACTGGGCCGCAATGAGCAGTTCTTC
CDR3: CASSLGLGRNEQFF
J: TRBJ2-1
size: once
D: -
V: TRBV5-1

DNA: TGTGCCAGCAGTAGACCCGGGACAGGGGCCCTAAAGAGCGATCAGCCCCAGCATTTT
CDR3: CASSRPGTGALKSDQPQHF
J: TRBJ1-5
size: -
D: TRBD1
V: TRBV28

DNA: TGTGCCAGCAGCAGGGACCGGGACAGCACAGATACGCAGTATTTT
CDR3: CASSRDRDSTDTQYF
J: TRBJ2-3
size: -
D: -
V: TRBV6-5

DNA: TGCGCCAGCAGCCAAGACAGTTACAATGAGCAGTTCTTC
CDR3: CASSQDSYNEQFF
J: TRBJ2-1
size: -
D: -
V: TRBV4-1

DNA: TGTGCCAGCAGCCTAAACAGGGGGCCGAACACTGAAGCTTTCTTT
CDR3: CASSLNRGPNTEAFF
J: TRBJ1-1
size: -
D: TRBD1
V: TRBV7-3

DNA: TGTGCCAGCAGCCCCAACTCACAGGGCTATGGCTACACCTTC
CDR3: CASSPNSQGYGYTF
J: TRBJ1-2
size: -
D: -
V: TRBV3-1/TRBV3-2

DNA: TGTGCCAGCAGCACCCCCGACAGGCCTAAACTGTTTTTT
CDR3: CASSTPDRPKLFF
J: TRBJ1-4
size: -
D: -
V: TRBV11-2

DNA: TGTGCCAGCAGCCAGGTGGCGGGGGGGCTATACGGTACGCAGTATTTT
CDR3: CASSQVAGGLYGTQYF
J: TRBJ2-3
size: -
D: TRBD2
V: TRBV3-1/TRBV3-2

DNA: TGTGCCAGCAGTGAATCTGCGGGGGGCTTCGGGGAGCTGTTTTTT
CDR3: CASSESAGGFGELFF
J: TRBJ2-2
size: -
D: TRBD2
V: TRBV2

DNA: TGTGCCAGCAGCTTCGGGCAGACCTACGAGCAGTACTTC
CDR3: CASSFGQTYEQYF
J: TRBJ2-7
size: -
D: -
V: TRBV5-4

DNA: TGTGCCAGCAGCGGAGGAGGCAGCCTGAACACTGAAGCTTTCTTT
CDR3: CASSGGGSLNTEAFF
J: TRBJ1-1
size: -
D: -
V: TRBV9

DNA: TGCAGTGCTAGTTACCCCGGGGGGCTCTACGAGCAGTACTTC
CDR3: CSASYPGGLYEQYF
J: TRBJ2-7
size: -
D: -
V: TRBV20-1

DNA: TGCGCCAGCAGCTTGGCCTTGGACACCGGGGAGCTGTTTTTT
CDR3: CASSLALDTGELFF
J: TRBJ2-2
size: -
D: -
V: TRBV5-1

DNA: TGTGCCAGCAGCCCCGCGAGTAGTCGTGGCACCGGGGAGCTGTTTTTT
CDR3: CASSPASSRGTGELFF
J: TRBJ2-2
size: -
D: -
V: TRBV7-9

DNA: TGTGCCAGCAGTGAAAAACCACGGAACACCGGGGAGCTGTTTTTT
CDR3: CASSEKPRNTGELFF
J: TRBJ2-2
size: -
D: -
V: TRBV2

DNA: TGTGCCAGCAGCTCGCCGATGAACACTGAAGCTTTCTTT
CDR3: CASSSPMNTEAFF
J: TRBJ1-1
size: once
D: -
V: TRBV7-9

DNA: TGCGCCAGCAGCTTGGGCAGGGCCACTGAAGCTTTCTTT
CDR3: CASSLGRATEAFF
J: TRBJ1-1
size: -
D: -
V: TRBV5-1

DNA: TGCGCCAGCAGCCACGACGGGGACGGACTACTTAATGAAAAACTGTTTTTT
CDR3: CASSHDGDGLLNEKLFF
J: TRBJ1-4
size: -
D: -
V: TRBV4-1